Presented here are 10 T cell receptor beta chains from one specimen sequenced in a study of cytomegalovirus exposure and HLA in healthy donors. PCR primers comprised 60 Vbeta and 13 Jbeta primers. Measured with immunoSEQ multiplex PCR; TCRdb has only the in-frame clones, and not every one. Here the sample spans around 130,000 clones, around 85% being singletons. Sequences were obtained from PBMCs. The receptor set was obtained from a boy aged 5-17 years in good health and CMV-seronegative.

The J gene is TRBJ1-1, the V gene TRBV7-3; D gene ambiguous. This CDR3 has 12 amino acids. Trimming removed 4 bases from V and 7 bases from J, with 10 bases in between. Looked up from germline, CDR1 is SGHTA and CDR2 is FQGTGA. The CDR3 sequence: CASSSAGNEAFF. The CDR3 DNA follows: TGTGCCAGCAGCTCCGCCGGGAATGAAGCTTTCTTT.

The genes are TRBV19 and TRBJ1-4; D unresolved. The CDR3 loop spans 13 amino acids. Germline assignment: CDR1 LNHDA and CDR2 SQIVND (reference sequence). Deletions cut 4 bases from V and 8 bases from J, with 11 bases between. CDR3 region: CASSKQLSEKLFF. For the CDR3, the DNA is TGTGCCAGTAGTAAGCAACTGAGCGAAAAACTGTTTTTT.

As for this clone: An end of the junction does not agree with germline; a read error may underlie this. The sample contains more than one DNA sequence encoding this CDR3. The chain has TRBV6-5 and TRBJ2-7; the D gene is possibly TRBD2 (7 bases). The CDR3 loop spans 15 amino acids. Germline V gene data show CDR1 as MNHEY and CDR2 as SVGAGI. CDR3 protein: CASSYSLGGAYEQYF. Written as DNA, the CDR3 is TGTGCCAGCAGTTACTCGTTGGGGGGGGCCTACGAACAGTACTTC.

The V call is TRBV6-1, the J call TRBJ1-5; the match to TRBD1 covers 7 bases. V trimming: 5 bases; J trimming: 5 bases; junction bases outside the gene matches: 6. The CDR3 length is 14 residues. CDR1 and CDR2 from the germline V gene are MNHNS and SASEGT. For the CDR3, the DNA is TGTGCCAGCAGTCGCACAGGGGTCGATCAGCCCCAGCATTTT. Translated: CASSRTGVDQPQHF.

V is TRBV4-2 and J is TRBJ2-5, with 11 bases matching TRBD2. CDR3 length equals 17 residues. Losses at the gene ends were 0 bases for V and 1 base for J; bases not matched to a gene: 4. Germline V lookup: CDR1 LGHNA, CDR2 YNFKEQ. Written as DNA, the CDR3 is TGTGCCAGCAGCCAAGATCCGACTAGCGGGGTCCAAGAGACCCAGTACTTC. Its translation is CASSQDPTSGVQETQYF.

The gene calls are TRBV7-6 and TRBJ2-1, with 9 bases matching TRBD2. J lost 7 bases, V lost 6 bases, and 13 bases had no gene match. This CDR3 is 16 amino acids long. Per germline, CDR1 SGHVS and CDR2 FNYEAQ. The CDR3: CASSYISGSISNEQFF. CDR3 DNA sequence: TGTGCCAGCAGTTATATTAGCGGGAGCATATCAAATGAGCAGTTCTTC.

The rearrangement uses TRBV6-1 and TRBJ2-7; 7 bases map to TRBD1. There are 12 residues in the CDR3. Per germline, CDR1 MNHNS and CDR2 SASEGT. J was trimmed by 2 bases and V by 10 bases; bases with no gene match: 5. The CDR3 here is CAIGQVPYEQYF. The CDR3 DNA sequence: TGTGCCATAGGACAGGTTCCCTACGAGCAGTACTTC.

The rearrangement uses TRBV5-1 and TRBJ2-1; 12 bases map to TRBD2. Germline lookup yields CDR1 SGHRS and CDR2 YFSETQ. CDR3 length equals 15 residues. With V trimmed by 5 bases and J by 6 bases, 6 bases remained unmatched. CDR3 coding DNA: TGCGCCAGCAGAACCGGACTAGCGGGGTCCAATGAGCAGTTCTTC. As protein: CASRTGLAGSNEQFF.

This clone has more than one count but fewer than ten. The chain recombines TRBV4-1 with TRBJ1-1, with D maybe TRBD1 (6 bases). This CDR3 has 16 amino acids. The V and J ends lost 4 bases and 1 base respectively, with 16 bases between them. Germline CDR1 is MGHRA and CDR2 is YSYEKL. The CDR3 loop is CASSLVRGAQNTEAFF. The CDR3 nucleotides are TGCGCCAGCAGCCTAGTCCGGGGGGCCCAGAACACTGAAGCTTTCTTT.

Notes on this clone: An end of the junction differs from the germline gene, which may be a read error. J is TRBJ2-1 and V is TRBV4-1, with 7 nucleotides matching TRBD1. CDR3 size: 15 residues. The germline V gene encodes CDR1 MGHRA and CDR2 YSYEKL. The CDR3 DNA follows: TGCGTCAGCAGCCAAGAGGGGGCTACTTACAATGAGCAGTTCTTC. It yields the protein CVSSQEGATYNEQFF.